These 15 T cell receptor beta chains came from one sample sequenced in a study of blood T cell repertoires in COVID-19. Here immunoSEQ multiplex PCR was the method, and the copy in TCRdb shows in-frame clones only, minus some. The data contain fewer than 150,000 clones, 85% to 90% of them seen just once; the ten biggest clones take up 3.8%. The sequencing sample was made of peripheral blood. The receptors were sampled from a woman between 55 and 75 years old with COVID-19, enrolled during active disease.

The V call is TRBV18, the J call TRBJ2-1; TRBD1 matches at 12 bases. J was trimmed by 10 bases and V by 0 bases; bases with no gene match: 16. Germline V gives CDR1 KGHSH, CDR2 LQKENI. The CDR3 contains 19 residues. The CDR3 DNA reads as TGTGCCAGCTCACCACCTTCTTTTTACACGGGACAGGGGGCCCTGGAGCAGTTCTTC. Its translation is CASSPPSFYTGQGALEQFF.

Of note for this clone: A junction end diverges from the germline sequence, so it may reflect a read error. This rearrangement joins TRBV6-5 to TRBJ1-1; no reliable D call. CDR1 MNHEY and CDR2 SVGAGI come from the germline V gene. The CDR3 totals 13 residues. The CDR3 here is CASRYSGSTEAFF. CDR3 sequence (DNA): TGTGCCAGCAGGTACTCGGGGAGCACTGAAGCTTTCTTT.

The V gene is TRBV18, the J gene TRBJ2-5; D possibly corresponds to TRBD2 (6 bases). Germline V gene data show CDR1 as KGHSH and CDR2 as LQKENI. The CDR3 contains 13 residues. Trimming shortened V by 3 bases and J by 6 bases, and 11 bases separated the two germline ends. CDR3 loop: CASSPQGGKTQYF. The CDR3 bases are TGTGCCAGCTCACCGCAGGGAGGCAAGACCCAGTACTTC.

J is TRBJ1-5 and V is TRBV2; 7 nucleotides align to TRBD1. The CDR3 sequence is 13 residues long. Germline CDR1 reads SNHLY; CDR2 reads FYNNEI. The junction had 7 bases not matched to a gene; V was cut back by 7 bases and J by 7 bases. The CDR3: CASTRDSKQPQHF. The CDR3 coding sequence is TGTGCCAGCACCAGGGACAGTAAACAGCCCCAGCATTTT.

J is TRBJ1-4 and V is TRBV10-1, with 7 positions matching TRBD1. Per germline, CDR1 WNHNN and CDR2 SYGVQD (reference sequence). V shed 0 bases, J shed 8 bases, and the junction held 3 bases outside the gene matches. The CDR3 contains 14 residues. This CDR3 is CASSESGTDEKLFF. CDR3 DNA sequence: TGCGCCAGCAGTGAGTCGGGGACAGACGAAAAACTGTTTTTT.

The chain joins TRBV3-1 (or the pseudogene TRBV3-2) to TRBJ2-1; 9 bases line up with TRBD1. Losses at the gene ends were 1 base for V and 2 bases for J; bases not matched to a gene: 0. Germline V gives CDR1 LGHDT, CDR2 YNNKEL (reference sequence). This CDR3 contains 15 residues. The CDR3 DNA sequence: TGTGCCAGCAGCCAAGGACAGGGGGCCTACAATGAGCAGTTCTTC. Translation gives CASSQGQGAYNEQFF.

V gene TRBV30 combines with J gene TRBJ1-6; 9 bases match TRBD1. The CDR3 is made up of 16 amino acids. Losses at the gene ends were 3 bases for V and 12 bases for J; bases not matched to a gene: 15. Per the germline V gene, CDR1 is GTSNPN and CDR2 is SVGIG (reference sequence). This CDR3 reads CAWRRLPGQGTGPLHF. The CDR3 nucleotides are TGTGCCTGGAGAAGATTACCGGGACAGGGAACTGGACCCCTCCACTTT.

CDR3 residues: CASSPPGQSNQPQHF. The CDR3 DNA follows: TGTGCCAGTAGCCCCCCGGGACAGTCCAATCAGCCCCAGCATTTT. The J gene is TRBJ1-5, the V gene TRBV19; TRBD1 matches at 7 bases. The CDR3 runs 15 residues. Germline values: CDR1 LNHDA, CDR2 SQIVND (reference sequence). With V trimmed by 6 bases and J by 3 bases, 8 bases remained unmatched.

The rearrangement joins TRBV6-5 to TRBJ1-6; unclear D gene. The V end was cut by 2 bases, the J end by 7 bases, with 12 bases between. The CDR3 is 15 amino acids. Germline loops: CDR1 MNHEY, CDR2 SVGAGI. In DNA form, the CDR3 reads TGTGCCAGCAGTTACCTTGGCACGCCAAATTCACCCCTCCACTTT. Its translation: CASSYLGTPNSPLHF.

V is TRBV6-5 and J is TRBJ2-1; maybe TRBD1 (6 bases). Trimming stripped 2 bases from V and 8 bases from J, with 10 bases between. Germline assignment: CDR1 MNHEY and CDR2 SVGAGI. The length of the CDR3 is 13 residues. CDR3 coding DNA: TGTGCCAGCAGTTACGGGGACAACGATGAGCAGTTCTTC. Translated: CASSYGDNDEQFF.

The V call is TRBV5-1, the J call TRBJ2-2, with 8 bases aligning to TRBD1. CDR3 size: 17 residues. V dropped 4 bases and J dropped 2; count of bases not matched to a gene: 10. Per the germline V gene, CDR1 is SGHRS and CDR2 is YFSETQ. The DNA of the CDR3 is TGCGCCAGCAGCCGCGGCCAGGGGGCGCATAACACCGGGGAGCTGTTTTTT. Translation: CASSRGQGAHNTGELFF.

The DNA for the CDR3 is TGTGCCAGCAGAGAAGGACTGTCCCGAAACTATGGCTACACCTTC. This translates into CASREGLSRNYGYTF. This chain uses TRBV28 with TRBJ1-2; D is unclear. Germline CDR1 reads MDHEN; CDR2 reads SYDVKM. The CDR3 is made up of 15 amino acids. Trimming pared 6 bases from V and 2 bases from J, leaving 16 bases between.

The chain joins TRBV7-2 to TRBJ2-5, with 10 bases that match TRBD1. The CDR3 extends over 16 amino acids. Losses at the gene ends were 5 bases for V and 2 bases for J; bases not matched to a gene: 8. Germline CDR1 SGHTA, CDR2 FQGNSA. CDR3: CASSPRDRGGQETQYF. The CDR3 DNA is TGTGCCAGCAGCCCCCGGGACAGGGGTGGGCAAGAGACCCAGTACTTC. The full variable domain, its missing parts supplied by reference TRBV7-2 and TRBJ2-5, is GAGVSQSPSNKVTEKGKDVELRCDPISGHTALYWYRQSLGQGLEFLIYFQGNSAPDKSGLPSDRFSAERTGGSVSTLTIQRTQQEDSAVYLCASSPRDRGGQETQYFGPGTRLLVL.

The chain employs TRBV30 and TRBJ2-5; TRBD1 might be the D (5 bases). This CDR3 has 15 amino acids. The V end was cut by 3 bases, the J end by 1 base, with 15 bases between. Germline V CDR1 and CDR2: GTSNPN, SVGIG (reference sequence). CDR3 loop: CAWRDIGAAQETQYF. The CDR3 coding sequence is TGTGCCTGGAGGGATATAGGGGCAGCCCAAGAGACCCAGTACTTC.

The V call is TRBV21-1, the J call TRBJ1-1; whether TRBD1, the table's D call, matches the DNA was not checked. TRBV21-1 is a documented pseudogene. This CDR3 has 18 amino acids. CDR3 DNA: TGTGCCAGCAGCAAAGCGCTCTCTACAGGGCTCCCGAGGACTGAAGCTTTCTTT. Residues: CASSKALSTGLPRTEAFF.